These 9 T cell receptor beta chains originate from one sample sequenced in a study of T cell responses to AZD1222 COVID-19 vaccine. Using immunoSEQ multiplex PCR, the repertoire was profiled, and TCRdb retains in-frame clones only, with some absent. Among some 180,000 clones listed, 90% to 95% were seen once. The sequencing here drew on peripheral blood, taken 28 days after the second dose of the MenACWY control vaccine. The receptors stem from an adult who received the MenACWY meningococcal vaccine as a control.

This chain joins TRBV6-6 and TRBJ1-5; 9 nucleotides line up with TRBD1. Germline V gene data show CDR1 as MNHNY and CDR2 as SVGAGI (reference sequence). V was pared by 6 bases and J by 1 base, with 4 bases of the junction left unmatched. This CDR3 has 15 residues. For the CDR3, the DNA is TGTGCCAGCAGCTCACAGGGGGCGAGCAATCAGCCCCAGCATTTT. The encoded protein is CASSSQGASNQPQHF.

The genes are TRBV5-1 and TRBJ2-5; D is ambiguous. CDR1 is SGHRS and CDR2 is YFSETQ in the germline V gene. This CDR3 spans 13 amino acids. The germline V and J ends were trimmed by 2 bases and 3 bases, with 8 bases remaining between them. The DNA of the CDR3 is TGCGCCAGCAGCTTATCACCTAAAGAGACCCAGTACTTC. Encoded protein: CASSLSPKETQYF.

The rearrangement uses TRBV4-1 and TRBJ2-5; D may be TRBD1 or TRBD2 (6 bases each). The CDR3 runs 17 residues. Per the germline V gene, CDR1 is MGHRA and CDR2 is YSYEKL. Trimming cost V 1 base and J 4 bases, with 19 bases left between them. The chain's CDR3 is CASSQGSRGGIRETQYF. For the CDR3, the DNA is TGCGCCAGCAGCCAAGGGAGTCGAGGGGGGATCCGAGAGACCCAGTACTTC.

This chain connects TRBV19 to TRBJ1-3; D is uncertain. The germline V gene encodes CDR1 LNHDA and CDR2 SQIVND (reference sequence). The CDR3 runs to 16 residues. Trimming removed 0 bases at V and 0 bases at J, with 9 bases between. The CDR3 is CASSIEAGYSGNTIYF. The CDR3 DNA reads as TGTGCCAGTAGTATAGAGGCCGGCTACTCTGGAAACACCATATATTTT. Drawing the rest from reference TRBV19 and TRBJ1-3, the complete variable domain is DGGITQSPKYLFRKEGQNVTLSCEQNLNHDAMYWYRQDPGQGLRLIYYSQIVNDFQKGDIAEGYSVSREKKESFPLTVTSAQKNPTAFYLCASSIEAGYSGNTIYFGEGSWLTVV.

The chain links TRBV12-5 to TRBJ2-4, with a weak D call TRBD2 (5 bases). Germline values: CDR1 LGHNT, CDR2 FRNRAP. The CDR3 length is 13 residues. V lost 1 base, J lost 9 bases, and 10 bases lay in between. The CDR3: CASGLALAGIQYF. In DNA form, the CDR3 reads TGTGCTAGTGGTTTGGCACTGGCGGGCATTCAGTACTTC.

This clone was recorded only once. The chain joins TRBV19 to TRBJ1-1; D perhaps matches TRBD1 (5 bases). This CDR3 has 15 residues. Looked up from germline, CDR1 is LNHDA and CDR2 is SQIVND (reference sequence). V was trimmed by 7 bases and J by 1 base, leaving 16 bases between them. The chain's CDR3 is CASIHRGGRNTEAFF. CDR3 nucleotides: TGTGCCAGTATTCACCGTGGGGGAAGGAACACTGAAGCTTTCTTT.

The chain couples TRBV6-5 to TRBJ1-2; TRBD1 aligns across 8 bases. This CDR3 has 15 residues. J lost 6 bases, V lost 2 bases, and 8 bases had no gene match. Looked up from germline, CDR1 is MNHEY and CDR2 is SVGAGI. The CDR3 sequence is CASSYARQGMNGYTF. CDR3 nucleotide sequence: TGTGCCAGCAGTTACGCGAGACAGGGGATGAATGGCTACACCTTC.

CDR3 in amino acids: CASSLEGISYEQYF. The CDR3 coding sequence is TGCGCCAGCAGCTTGGAAGGGATCTCCTACGAGCAGTACTTC. The V gene is TRBV5-1, the J gene TRBJ2-7; D is unclear. Germline CDR1 SGHRS, CDR2 YFSETQ. The CDR3 covers 14 residues. Trimming left V 0 bases short and J 0 bases short, with 7 bases between.

This chain joins TRBV7-2 and TRBJ2-7, with a possible D match to TRBD1 (5 bases). Germline V lookup: CDR1 SGHTA, CDR2 FQGNSA. The ends were cut back, 5 bases at V and 4 bases at J, with 18 bases in the middle. This CDR3 has 15 residues. The chain's CDR3 is CASSIQGRGPYEQYF. The CDR3 nucleotides read TGTGCCAGCAGCATTCAGGGAAGGGGCCCATACGAGCAGTACTTC. Variable domain in full (rest from reference TRBV7-2 and TRBJ2-7): GAGVSQSPSNKVTEKGKDVELRCDPISGHTALYWYRQSLGQGLEFLIYFQGNSAPDKSGLPSDRFSAERTGGSVSTLTIQRTQQEDSAVYLCASSIQGRGPYEQYFGPGTRLTVT.